A selection of T cell receptor beta chains follows, all from one sample in a study of blood T cell repertoires in COVID-19. The repertoire was sequenced with immunoSEQ multiplex PCR; TCRdb's copy has only in-frame clones and lacks some. Of around 170,000 clones in the sample, 88% are singletons; the top ten hold about a quarter. Material for sequencing was peripheral blood. The receptors were sampled from a man aged 60-69 years with acute or convalescent COVID-19. Both conserved end residues are part of each CDR3. The D gene is left open where the match is weak. Clone size is not always given. Where it is, it says once, few, many or a class for expanded clones.

D gene: TRBD2; V gene: TRBV11-3; J gene: TRBJ2-1; clone size: .; CDR3 DNA: TGTGCCAGCAGCCTAGTAACTAGCGGGAGGAATGAGCAGTTCTTC; CDR3 protein: CASSLVTSGRNEQFF
D gene: .; V gene: TRBV15; J gene: TRBJ1-1; clone size: once; CDR3 DNA: TGTGCCACCAGCAGAGATCGGGAGAACACTGAAGCTTTCTTT; CDR3 protein: CATSRDRENTEAFF
D gene: .; V gene: TRBV5-1; J gene: TRBJ1-4; clone size: .; CDR3 DNA: TGCGCCAGCAGCTTGGCCGAGCTTGGTACGAATGAAAAACTGTTTTTT; CDR3 protein: CASSLAELGTNEKLFF
D gene: .; V gene: TRBV28; J gene: TRBJ2-7; clone size: .; CDR3 DNA: TGTGCCAGCAGTAGTGTGGCGGAGGAGCAGTACTTC; CDR3 protein: CASSSVAEEQYF
D gene: .; V gene: TRBV9; J gene: TRBJ1-6; clone size: .; CDR3 DNA: TGTGCCAGCAGCGTAGAACTTACAGGAATCAATTCACCCCTCCACTTT; CDR3 protein: CASSVELTGINSPLHF
D gene: TRBD1; V gene: TRBV14; J gene: TRBJ1-1; clone size: .; CDR3 DNA: TGTGCCAGCAGCCAAGATTTAAGGACAGGGGGTGAAGCTTTCTTT; CDR3 protein: CASSQDLRTGGEAFF
D gene: TRBD2; V gene: TRBV5-1; J gene: TRBJ2-7; clone size: .; CDR3 DNA: TGCGCCAGCAGCTTCGGACTAGCGGGATCCTACGAGCAGTACTTC; CDR3 protein: CASSFGLAGSYEQYF
D gene: TRBD2; V gene: TRBV2; J gene: TRBJ2-3; clone size: .; CDR3 DNA: TGTGCCAGCAGTGCCGTCCGACTAGCGGTGAACACAGATACGCAGTATTTT; CDR3 protein: CASSAVRLAVNTDTQYF
D gene: TRBD1; V gene: TRBV5-1; J gene: TRBJ1-1; clone size: .; CDR3 DNA: TGCGCCAGCAGCTTGGGCCCCGACAGGGGGAACACTGAAGCTTTCTTT; CDR3 protein: CASSLGPDRGNTEAFF
D gene: TRBD1; V gene: TRBV6-6; J gene: TRBJ1-4; clone size: .; CDR3 DNA: TGTGCCAGCAGTTACCTCGGGACAGATGAAAAACTGTTTTTT; CDR3 protein: CASSYLGTDEKLFF
D gene: .; V gene: TRBV10-3; J gene: TRBJ2-4; clone size: .; CDR3 DNA: TGTGCCATCAGTGGCGAAGAAAACATTCAGTACTTC; CDR3 protein: CAISGEENIQYF
D gene: .; V gene: TRBV14; J gene: TRBJ2-1; clone size: .; CDR3 DNA: TGTGCCAGCAGCCACCGACAGCTCGTTACGTCCGATGAGCAGTTCTTC; CDR3 protein: CASSHRQLVTSDEQFF
D gene: .; V gene: TRBV27; J gene: TRBJ2-1; clone size: .; CDR3 DNA: TGTGCCAGCAGCTCTGACAGTTACAATGAGCAGTTCTTC; CDR3 protein: CASSSDSYNEQFF
D gene: TRBD1; V gene: TRBV3-1/TRBV3-2; J gene: TRBJ1-6; clone size: .; CDR3 DNA: TGTGCCAGCAGCCAAGAAGTGACAGGGGTTTCACCCCTCCACTTT; CDR3 protein: CASSQEVTGVSPLHF
D gene: TRBD2; V gene: TRBV7-8; J gene: TRBJ2-2; clone size: .; CDR3 DNA: TGTGCCAGCAGCATGCCGGGACTAGCGGGACCCGGGGAGCTGTTTTTT; CDR3 protein: CASSMPGLAGPGELFF
D gene: .; V gene: TRBV19; J gene: TRBJ1-1; clone size: .; CDR3 DNA: TGTGCCAGTAGTATGACCGGCGGAGACACTGAAGCTTTCTTT; CDR3 protein: CASSMTGGDTEAFF
D gene: TRBD2; V gene: TRBV25-1; J gene: TRBJ2-1; clone size: .; CDR3 DNA: TGTGCCAGCAGCGACCTAGCGGGAGTTTCCCATGAGCAGTTCTTC; CDR3 protein: CASSDLAGVSHEQFF
D gene: .; V gene: TRBV19; J gene: TRBJ1-2; clone size: .; CDR3 DNA: TGTGCCAGTAGTATAACAGGGCCCTATGGCTACACCTTC; CDR3 protein: CASSITGPYGYTF
D gene: TRBD1; V gene: TRBV14; J gene: TRBJ2-1; clone size: .; CDR3 DNA: TGTGCCAGCAGCCCCCCGGGACAGACTTACAACAATGAGCAGTTCTTC; CDR3 protein: CASSPPGQTYNNEQFF
D gene: TRBD2; V gene: TRBV27; J gene: TRBJ2-1; clone size: .; CDR3 DNA: TGTGCCAGCAGTTTATCGGGACTAGCGGGAGGGCCAGGGTACAATGAGCAGTTCTTC; CDR3 protein: CASSLSGLAGGPGYNEQFF
D gene: .; V gene: TRBV6-5; J gene: TRBJ1-3; clone size: .; CDR3 DNA: TGTGCCAGCAGCTCGGCGGGGACCGGAAACACCATATATTTT; CDR3 protein: CASSSAGTGNTIYF
D gene: TRBD1; V gene: TRBV18; J gene: TRBJ1-2; clone size: .; CDR3 DNA: TGTGCCAGCTCACCTCTAAAGGGACAGGGGACGGAAGGCTACACCTTC; CDR3 protein: CASSPLKGQGTEGYTF
D gene: TRBD1; V gene: TRBV7-9; J gene: TRBJ1-4; clone size: .; CDR3 DNA: TGTGCCAGCAGCTTAAAGGGACGATTGCGGGACAGGCAAAATGAAAAACTGTTTTTT; CDR3 protein: CASSLKGRLRDRQNEKLFF
D gene: .; V gene: TRBV5-5; J gene: TRBJ2-5; clone size: .; CDR3 DNA: TGTGCCAGCAGCTTACGTCTATTTCAAGAGACCCAGTACTTC; CDR3 protein: CASSLRLFQETQYF
D gene: .; V gene: TRBV19; J gene: TRBJ1-6; clone size: .; CDR3 DNA: TGTGCCAGTACCTCCGATGGGCACGCGAGCTCCTATAATTCACCCCTCCACTTT; CDR3 protein: CASTSDGHASSYNSPLHF
D gene: .; V gene: TRBV11-3; J gene: TRBJ1-6; clone size: .; CDR3 DNA: TGTGCCAGCTCTCAAAGCGGGCGAATGGATTCACCCCTCCACTTT; CDR3 protein: CASSQSGRMDSPLHF
D gene: .; V gene: TRBV4-3; J gene: TRBJ1-4; clone size: .; CDR3 DNA: TGCGCCAGCAGCCAAGAGAAGAGTAATGAAAAACTGTTTTTT; CDR3 protein: CASSQEKSNEKLFF
D gene: .; V gene: TRBV29-1; J gene: TRBJ1-2; clone size: .; CDR3 DNA: TGCAGCGTTGAAGCGAGGACAGAGAATGATGGCTACACCTTC; CDR3 protein: CSVEARTENDGYTF
D gene: .; V gene: TRBV5-6; J gene: TRBJ1-1; clone size: few; CDR3 DNA: TGTGCCAGCAGCGACCAGGGGTGGGAAGCTTTCTTT; CDR3 protein: CASSDQGWEAFF
D gene: .; V gene: TRBV5-1; J gene: TRBJ2-3; clone size: .; CDR3 DNA: TGCGCCAGCAGCGAGCCAACCAGCACAGATACGCAGTATTTT; CDR3 protein: CASSEPTSTDTQYF
D gene: .; V gene: TRBV6-6; J gene: TRBJ1-3; clone size: once; CDR3 DNA: TGTGCCAGCAGTTCCTACTTCTCTGGAAACACCATATATTTT; CDR3 protein: CASSSYFSGNTIYF
D gene: .; V gene: TRBV12-3/TRBV12-4; J gene: TRBJ1-1; clone size: .; CDR3 DNA: TGTGCCAGCAGCCCCGACGGGTCGGCTGAAGCTTTCTTT; CDR3 protein: CASSPDGSAEAFF
D gene: .; V gene: TRBV4-3; J gene: TRBJ1-1; clone size: .; CDR3 DNA: TGCGCCAGCAGCCAAGATGAGGAGCGCACTGAAGCTTTCTTT; CDR3 protein: CASSQDEERTEAFF
D gene: .; V gene: TRBV19; J gene: TRBJ2-5; clone size: .; CDR3 DNA: TGTGCCAGTAGTCGTTCGGGTCCCCAAGAGACCCAGTACTTC; CDR3 protein: CASSRSGPQETQYF
D gene: .; V gene: TRBV24-1; J gene: TRBJ2-2; clone size: .; CDR3 DNA: TGTGCCACCAGTGATCTGTACAGGGCCGACACCGGGGAGCTGTTTTTT; CDR3 protein: CATSDLYRADTGELFF
D gene: .; V gene: TRBV15; J gene: TRBJ2-5; clone size: .; CDR3 DNA: TGTGCCACCAGCAGAGATAGTGGAGGGAGGACACGCGACCAAGAGACCCAGTACTTC; CDR3 protein: CATSRDSGGRTRDQETQYF
D gene: .; V gene: TRBV10-1; J gene: TRBJ1-1; clone size: .; CDR3 DNA: TGCGCCAGCAGTGAGTCGACGGTGGGGGCACCCAGGGCTTTCTTT; CDR3 protein: CASSESTVGAPRAFF
D gene: .; V gene: TRBV24-1; J gene: TRBJ2-2; clone size: .; CDR3 DNA: TGTGCCACCAGTGATCCCGGACGGGGCACCGGGGAGCTGTTTTTT; CDR3 protein: CATSDPGRGTGELFF
D gene: TRBD1; V gene: TRBV7-8; J gene: TRBJ2-5; clone size: once; CDR3 DNA: TGTGCCAGCAGTTCGACAGGGATGGGGCTCGAGACCCAGTACTTC; CDR3 protein: CASSSTGMGLETQYF
D gene: .; V gene: TRBV7-2; J gene: TRBJ1-1; clone size: few; CDR3 DNA: TGTGCCAGCAGCTTAGGCCGGTACGCTAACACTGAAGCTTTCTTT; CDR3 protein: CASSLGRYANTEAFF
D gene: .; V gene: TRBV10-1; J gene: TRBJ2-1; clone size: .; CDR3 DNA: TGCGCCAGCAGTGAGTCGGGCTCCCTCGGCAATGAGCAGTTCTTC; CDR3 protein: CASSESGSLGNEQFF
D gene: .; V gene: TRBV21-1; J gene: TRBJ2-7; clone size: .; CDR3 DNA: TGTGCCAGCAGCAACCTCGCAGCCTACGAGCAGTACTTC; CDR3 protein: CASSNLAAYEQYF
D gene: TRBD1; V gene: TRBV10-3; J gene: TRBJ2-3; clone size: .; CDR3 DNA: TGTGCCATCGGCCGGGACAGGGCAGATACGCAGTATTTT; CDR3 protein: CAIGRDRADTQYF
D gene: .; V gene: TRBV5-1; J gene: TRBJ1-3; clone size: few; CDR3 DNA: TGCGCCAGCAGCTCGGCCCCGGGGAGTGGAAACACCATATATTTT; CDR3 protein: CASSSAPGSGNTIYF
D gene: .; V gene: TRBV19; J gene: TRBJ1-1; clone size: .; CDR3 DNA: TGTGCCAGTATAAGCAGACGGGTAAACACTGAAGCTTTCTTT; CDR3 protein: CASISRRVNTEAFF
D gene: .; V gene: TRBV5-5; J gene: TRBJ2-7; clone size: .; CDR3 DNA: TGTGCCAGCAGCTTGGGAGGAGCGGCAAGCAGCTTTTTC; CDR3 protein: CASSLGGAASSFF